This entry concerns a single TCR beta chain. The sample comes from a study of blood T cell repertoires in COVID-19. Study information: COVID-19 samples collected from the United States, Italy and Spain covered acute and convalescent phases. From T cells, B-cell-depleted T cells, or PBMCs came the material, which was cDNA or gDNA.

CDR1 and CDR2 from the germline V gene are MDHEN and SYDVKM. The CDR3 runs to 14 residues. V was trimmed by 5 bases and J by 5 bases, leaving 13 bases between them. As processed by the authors: Nucleated cell number was recorded as an estimate derived from reference gene primer amplification. TCRdb keeps only in-frame clones here, not all; method: immunoSEQ multiplex PCR. The DNA gave D and trimming, while V, J and clone size come from that table. Here the sample spans 250,000 to 300,000 clones, approximately 91% being singletons. Adults between roughly 18 and 100 years of age took part from fewer than 30 US areas.

The chain recombines TRBV28 with TRBJ2-1; tentatively, D is TRBD2 (5 bases). The sequencing sample was made of PBMCs or T cells enriched from blood (not recorded which). This TCR came from a woman younger than 45 who had recovered from COVID-19. This CDR3 reads CASSAVREHNEQFF. CDR3 in DNA: TGTGCCAGCAGTGCCGTCCGGGAACACAATGAGCAGTTCTTC.